The 26 T cell receptor beta chains presented below share a single source sample, sequenced in a study of tumor-infiltrating lymphocytes in primary liver carcinoma. The investigators made TCR beta cDNA from 500 ng total RNA, using a constant-region primer. TCR beta libraries came from three nested multiplex PCR rounds using slightly modified ARM-PCR. It was with TRBV1-TRBV30 forward primers and a C-beta reverse primer that the first two PCR rounds were run, at around 11 cycles each. MiXCR, applied by TCRdb to the multiplex PCR reads, yields one record per CDR3 protein. The sample carries under 110,000 distinct CDR3 sequences, 55% to 80% recorded once. The source material, roughly 18-30 mg of unsorted bulk tissue, was used to co-extract RNA and DNA. What was sequenced was liver tumor tissue from sampling region 2. Subset: tumor region T2, inferior pole. The receptors were sampled from a woman aged 60 to 75 with primary liver carcinoma and hepatitis B virus infection.

The V gene is TRBV7-2, the J gene TRBJ1-1, with D perhaps TRBD1 (6 bases). In germline, CDR1 is SGHTA, CDR2 FQGNSA. V gave up 6 bases and J gave up 2 bases, with 16 bases separating them. The CDR3 contains 15 residues. The DNA for the CDR3 is TGTGCCAGCAGATTACGGGCAGGGACAAACACTGAAGCTTTCTTT. Residues: CASRLRAGTNTEAFF.

About this clonotype itself: Germline and junction disagree at one end, which may indicate a read error. This sequence joins TRBV6-5 and TRBJ2-7; 9 bases fit TRBD1. The germline CDR1 and CDR2 sequences are MNHEY and SVGAGI. The CDR3 is made up of 15 amino acids. CDR3 region: CACSSAGTGRDEQYF. In DNA form, the CDR3 reads TGTGCCTGCAGTTCGGCCGGGACAGGGAGGGACGAGCAGTACTTC.

This clonotype was seen only a few times. A clone one base away is much larger, so this may be a read error. The chain links TRBV4-1 to TRBJ2-7; D perhaps matches TRBD2 (5 bases). CDR1 is MGHRA, CDR2 YSYEKL, per germline. V was clipped by 1 base and J by 2 bases, with 9 bases between them. The CDR3 extends over 14 amino acids. The CDR3 DNA follows: TGCGCCAGCAGCCAAGTTGGGCGGGCCTACGAGCAGTACTTC. Its protein product is CASSQVGRAYEQYF.

The gene calls are TRBV29-1 and TRBJ2-7, with TRBD2 identical over 13 bases. Germline-derived CDR1 and CDR2 are SQVTM and ANQGSEA. V gave up 3 bases and J gave up 4 bases; unmatched junction bases: 9. CDR3 length: 16 amino acids. In DNA form, the CDR3 reads TGCAGCGTTGAGGGGACTAGCGGGATCGGGTCATACGAGCAGTACTTC. Its protein product is CSVEGTSGIGSYEQYF.

Concerning this clonotype: In this CDR3 the conserved last residue, phenylalanine or tryptophan, is missing, so a read error is likely. The genes are TRBV11-2 and TRBJ2-1, with 11 bases fitting TRBD2. V lost 4 bases and J lost 5; bases outside the gene matches: 7. Germline CDR1 reads SGHAT; CDR2 reads FQNNGV. CDR3 length: 16 amino acids. CDR3 in DNA: TGTGCCAGCAGCTCGGGAACACTAGCGGGAGACAATGAGCAGTTCTTA. This gives the protein CASSSGTLAGDNEQFL.

This clonotype was seen a single time. A read error may produce the germline difference seen at one junction end. This sequence joins TRBV10-3 and TRBJ1-5, with a tentative D call TRBD1 (6 bases). This CDR3 is built from 13 residues. The V gene's germline CDR1 is ENHRY and CDR2 SYGVKD. CDR3 protein: CTVGGQENQPQQF. The DNA of the CDR3 is TGTACCGTTGGGGGGCAGGAGAATCAGCCCCAGCAATTT.

At least ten counts were recorded for this clonotype. The chain joins TRBV10-3 to TRBJ2-2, with 8 bases aligning to TRBD1. The CDR3 contains 16 residues. CDR1 is ENHRY, CDR2 SYGVKD, per germline. V lost 6 bases to trimming and J lost 0 bases; unmatched junction nucleotides: 6. CDR3 region: CAISPTGAANTGELFF. As DNA, the CDR3 is TGTGCCATCAGCCCGACAGGGGCGGCGAACACCGGGGAGCTGTTTTTT.

With regard to this clonotype: The junction and the germline gene differ at one end; a read error may be behind it. V gene TRBV12-3 or TRBV12-4 combines with J gene TRBJ2-2, with TRBD2 matching over 11 bases. CDR3 length: 17 residues. The CDR3 protein is CASSLGTSGSGHGELFF. The CDR3 region has the DNA TGTGCCAGCAGTTTAGGCACTAGCGGGAGTGGTCACGGGGAGTTGTTTTTT.

As regards this clonotype: The junction does not match germline at one end; this may be a read error. J is TRBJ2-7 and V is TRBV2; D might be TRBD1 or TRBD2, each matching 6 bases. The CDR3 is 12 amino acids. Germline CDR1 and CDR2: SNHLY and FYNNEI. In DNA form, the CDR3 reads TGTGCCAGCAAGGGGGAGGCTGGCGAGCGGTACTTC. It specifies CASKGEAGERYF.

Comments on this clonotype: This clone may be a read error of a much larger clone one base away. The rearrangement links TRBV5-1 to TRBJ2-7; a possible D gene is TRBD1 (6 bases). This CDR3 has 14 amino acids. With 8 bases removed from V and 4 bases from J, the gap between germline ends came to 19 bases. In germline, CDR1 is SGHRS, CDR2 YFSETQ. CDR3 sequence reads: CARSLQGSVYEQYF. The CDR3 DNA follows: TGCGCCAGGAGTCTTCAGGGGTCCGTATACGAGCAGTACTTC.

Notes on this clonotype: Since the CDR3 does not end with the conserved phenylalanine or tryptophan, this likely comes from a read error. The chain recombines TRBV11-2 with TRBJ1-6; D gene uncertain. There are 15 residues in the CDR3. The germline CDR1 and CDR2 sequences are SGHAT and FQNNGV. The chain's CDR3 is CARSLEVATISPLHL. In nucleotides, the CDR3 is TGTGCCAGAAGCTTAGAAGTGGCAACTATCTCACCCCTCCACCTT.

On this clonotype itself: One junction end disagrees with the germline gene, perhaps due to a read error. This rearrangement joins TRBV29-1 to TRBJ2-7; D is unresolved. Germline values: CDR1 SQVTM, CDR2 ANQGSEA. The CDR3 extends over 12 amino acids. The CDR3 is CSAENKGREQYF. The CDR3 DNA follows: TGCAGCGCTGAAAACAAAGGCCGCGAGCAATACTTC.

This clonotype was found once. The junction shows a germline mismatch at one end, possibly a read error. This chain joins TRBV12-3 or TRBV12-4 and TRBJ2-1; 13 bases are shared with TRBD2. The CDR3 length is 18 residues. The CDR3 is CASSLETSGRPSYNGQFF. CDR3 bases: TGTGCCAGCAGTTTAGAGACTAGCGGGAGGCCGTCCTACAATGGGCAGTTCTTC.

Turning to this clonotype: At one end, the junction sequence differs from germline, possibly due to a read error. This rearrangement joins TRBV11-2 to TRBJ1-2, with unresolved D. The germline V gene encodes CDR1 SGHAT and CDR2 FQNNGV. The CDR3 is 14 residues long. CDR3 sequence reads: CASSIEPTNYGCTF. CDR3 nucleotides: TGTGCCAGCAGTATAGAGCCTACTAACTATGGCTGCACCTTC.

Remarks on this clonotype: The germline gene is not matched at one end of the junction; a read error may be the cause. CDR3 residues: CASSLGQHTTGELFF. Written as DNA, the CDR3 is TGTGCCAGCAGCTTGGGACAGCATACCACCGGTGAGCTGTTTTTT. This chain uses TRBV5-6 with TRBJ2-2, with a possible D match to TRBD1 (5 bases). CDR1 SGHDT and CDR2 YYEEEE come from the germline V gene. This CDR3 region has 15 residues.

Note on this clonotype: At one boundary the junction diverges from the germline segment, which might be a read error. V and J are TRBV11-3 and TRBJ1-1; D gene uncertain. Germline CDR1 reads SGHNT; CDR2 reads YENEEA. The CDR3 covers 14 residues. This CDR3 is CASSQDVLNTEVFF. CDR3 nucleotide sequence: TGTGCCAGCAGCCAGGACGTCTTGAACACTGAAGTTTTCTTC. Combining the CDR3 with reference TRBV11-3 and TRBJ1-1 gives the whole variable domain EAGVVQSPRYKIIEKKQPVAFWCNPISGHNTLYWYLQNLGQGPELLIRYENEEAVDDSQLPKDRFSAERLKGVDSTLKIQPAELGDSAVYLCASSQDVLNTEVFFGQGTRLTVV.

About this clonotype itself: The conserved final phenylalanine or tryptophan is absent from the CDR3, which likely points to a read error. This chain connects TRBV6-1 to TRBJ2-5; a possible D gene is TRBD1 (6 bases). Germline-derived CDR1 and CDR2 are MNHNS and SASEGT. The CDR3 contains 15 residues. The CDR3 DNA follows: TGTACCAGCAGTGACCGAGACAGGCAGCAAGAGACCCAGTACTCC. It is translated as CTSSDRDRQQETQYS.

This clonotype was recorded a few times. The junction does not match germline at one end; this may be a read error. The chain recombines TRBV11-3 with TRBJ2-7; 12 bases are a match to TRBD2. The CDR3 is 14 residues long. Germline values: CDR1 SGHNT, CDR2 YENEEA. The CDR3 nucleotides read TGTGCCAGCACACGGACTAGCGGGAACTACGAGCAGTATTTC. Translated, it gives CASTRTSGNYEQYF.

This clonotype was found many times. The rearrangement links TRBV29-1 to TRBJ1-1; D remains unclear. The germline V and J ends were trimmed by 6 bases and 8 bases, with 13 bases remaining between them. Germline V gives CDR1 SQVTM, CDR2 ANQGSEA. The CDR3 runs 11 residues. CDR3 amino acids: CSVSRGVEAFF. The DNA for the CDR3 is TGCAGCGTATCACGAGGAGTCGAAGCTTTCTTT.

This clonotype was seen more than once but under ten times. The chain carries TRBV28 and TRBJ2-7, with 9 bases that match TRBD2. CDR1 MDHEN and CDR2 SYDVKM come from the germline V gene. Trimming removed 5 bases from V and 4 bases from J; junction bases left unmatched: 9. This CDR3 has 15 amino acids. CDR3 DNA sequence: TGTGCCAGCAGTCTCCCAGCGGGAGGAGGGTACGAGCAGTACTTC. It encodes CASSLPAGGGYEQYF.

Details on this clonotype: A much larger clone lies one base from this, so it may be a read error. The chain uses TRBV7-8 and TRBJ2-5; 7 nucleotides match TRBD2. This CDR3 is built from 12 residues. CDR1 and CDR2 from the germline V gene are SGHVS and FQNEAQ. The CDR3 is CVSSLGGDYGYF. CDR3 nucleotide sequence: TGTGTCAGCAGCTTAGGTGGGGACTACGGGTACTTC.

This chain joins TRBV7-9 and TRBJ1-2; 7 nucleotides agree with TRBD1. The CDR3 has 13 amino acids. Trimming removed 6 bases from V and 8 bases from J; junction bases left unmatched: 9. Germline V gives CDR1 SEHNR, CDR2 FQNEAQ (reference sequence). The CDR3 bases are TGTGCCAGCAGAGCTGACAGGGTGGGGGGCTACACCTTC. This gives the protein CASRADRVGGYTF.

This clonotype has just a few counts. This chain joins TRBV7-3 and TRBJ2-2; D is perhaps TRBD2 (5 bases). Trimming took 5 bases from V and 1 from J, leaving 14 bases between them. In germline, CDR1 is SGHTA, CDR2 FQGTGA. CDR3 length: 16 amino acids. The CDR3 reads CASSPGPAGNTGELFF. CDR3 in DNA: TGTGCCAGCAGCCCAGGCCCGGCGGGGAACACCGGGGAGCTGTTTTTT.

This clonotype has only a few counts. A read error may explain this, as a much larger clone is one base away. The chain combines TRBV10-3 with TRBJ2-3, with TRBD2 matching 9 bases. CDR3 size: 15 residues. Germline CDR1 and CDR2: ENHRY and SYGVKD. DNA of the CDR3: TGTGTCATCACCTCAGCGGGAGGTGGGACAGATACGCAGTATTTT. It is translated as CVITSAGGGTDTQYF.

This clonotype was counted at least ten times. The chain recombines TRBV5-1 with TRBJ2-1, with 10 bases that match TRBD1. V trimming: 0 bases; J trimming: 7 bases; junction bases outside the gene matches: 7. CDR1 is SGHRS, CDR2 YFSETQ, per germline. The CDR3 contains 16 residues. CDR3 coding DNA: TGCGCCAGCAGCTTGGGTGGGACAGGGGCCCATAATGAGCAGTTCTTC. As protein: CASSLGGTGAHNEQFF.

This chain joins TRBV4-1 and TRBJ1-2; D not certain. V lost 1 base and J lost 4, with 22 bases in between. This CDR3 has 18 residues. Per the germline V gene, CDR1 is MGHRA and CDR2 is YSYEKL. DNA of the CDR3: TGCGCCAGCAGCCAAGGCGGGGTCACCCACATCAGACCCTATGGCTACACCTTC. Protein product: CASSQGGVTHIRPYGYTF.